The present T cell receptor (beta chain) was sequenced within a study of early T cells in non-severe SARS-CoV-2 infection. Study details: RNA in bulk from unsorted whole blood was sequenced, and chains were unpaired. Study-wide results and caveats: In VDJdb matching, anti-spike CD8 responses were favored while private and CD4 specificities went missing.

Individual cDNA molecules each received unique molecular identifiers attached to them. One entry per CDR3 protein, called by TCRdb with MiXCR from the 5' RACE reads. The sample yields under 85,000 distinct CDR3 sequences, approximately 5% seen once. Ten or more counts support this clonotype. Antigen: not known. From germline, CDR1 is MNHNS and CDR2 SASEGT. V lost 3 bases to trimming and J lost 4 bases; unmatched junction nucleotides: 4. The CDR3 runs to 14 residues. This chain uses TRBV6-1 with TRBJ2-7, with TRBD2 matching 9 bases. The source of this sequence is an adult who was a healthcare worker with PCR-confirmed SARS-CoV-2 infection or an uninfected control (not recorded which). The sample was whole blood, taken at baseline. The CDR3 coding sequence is TGTGCCAGCAGTGACCTAGCGGGATCTTACGAGCAGTACTTC. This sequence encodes CASSDLAGSYEQYF.